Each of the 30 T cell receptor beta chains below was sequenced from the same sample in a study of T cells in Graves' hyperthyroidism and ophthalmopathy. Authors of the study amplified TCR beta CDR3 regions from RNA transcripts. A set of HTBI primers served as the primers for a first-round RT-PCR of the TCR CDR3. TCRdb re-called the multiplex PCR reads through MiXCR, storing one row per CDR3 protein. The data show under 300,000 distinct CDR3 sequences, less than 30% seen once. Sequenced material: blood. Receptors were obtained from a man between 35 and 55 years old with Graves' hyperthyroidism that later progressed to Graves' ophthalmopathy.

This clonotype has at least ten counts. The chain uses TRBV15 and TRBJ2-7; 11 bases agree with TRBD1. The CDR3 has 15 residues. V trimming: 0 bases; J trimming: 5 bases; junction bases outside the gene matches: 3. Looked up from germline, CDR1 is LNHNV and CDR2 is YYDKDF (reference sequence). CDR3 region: CATSREWDRGDEQYF. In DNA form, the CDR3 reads TGTGCCACCAGCAGAGAGTGGGACAGGGGGGACGAGCAGTACTTC.

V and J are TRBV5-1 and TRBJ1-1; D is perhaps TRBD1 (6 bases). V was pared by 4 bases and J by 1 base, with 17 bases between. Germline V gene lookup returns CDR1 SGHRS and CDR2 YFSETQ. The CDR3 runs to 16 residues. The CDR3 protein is CASSVQQGRGNTEAFF. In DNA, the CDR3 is TGCGCCAGCAGCGTCCAACAGGGTCGCGGGAACACTGAAGCTTTCTTT.

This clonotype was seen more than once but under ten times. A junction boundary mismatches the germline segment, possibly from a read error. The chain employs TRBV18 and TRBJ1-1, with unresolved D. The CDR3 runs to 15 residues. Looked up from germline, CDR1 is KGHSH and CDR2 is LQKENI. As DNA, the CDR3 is TGTGCCAGCTCACCATCGGACGGATGGAACACTGAAGCTTCCTTT. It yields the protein CASSPSDGWNTEASF.

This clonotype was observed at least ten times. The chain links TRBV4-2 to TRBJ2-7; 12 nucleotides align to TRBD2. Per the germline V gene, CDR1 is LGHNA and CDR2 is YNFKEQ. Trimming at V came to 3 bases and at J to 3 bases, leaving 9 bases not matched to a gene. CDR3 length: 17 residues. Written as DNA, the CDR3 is TGTGCCAGCAGCCACCGACTAGCGGGAGCCGGGCACTACGAGCAGTACTTC. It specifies CASSHRLAGAGHYEQYF.

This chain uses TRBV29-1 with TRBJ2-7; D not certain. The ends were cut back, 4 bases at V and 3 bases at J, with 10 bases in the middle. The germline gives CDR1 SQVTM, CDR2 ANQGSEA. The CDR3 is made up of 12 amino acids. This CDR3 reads CSVVKDGYEQYF. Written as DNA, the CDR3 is TGCAGCGTTGTAAAAGACGGCTACGAGCAGTACTTC.

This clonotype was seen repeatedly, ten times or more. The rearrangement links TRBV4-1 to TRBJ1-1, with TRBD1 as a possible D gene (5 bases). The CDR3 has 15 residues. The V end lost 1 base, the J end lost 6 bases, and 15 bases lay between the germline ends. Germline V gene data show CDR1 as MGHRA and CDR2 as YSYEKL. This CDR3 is CASSQGPGRRAEAFF. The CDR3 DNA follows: TGCGCCAGCAGCCAAGGCCCTGGGCGCAGGGCTGAAGCTTTCTTT.

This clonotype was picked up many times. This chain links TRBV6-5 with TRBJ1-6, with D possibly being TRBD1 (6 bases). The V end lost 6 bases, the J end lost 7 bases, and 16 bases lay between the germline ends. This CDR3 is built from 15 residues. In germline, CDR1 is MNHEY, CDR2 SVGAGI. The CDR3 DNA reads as TGTGCCAGCAGAAGCCCACAGGGTGGAAATTCACCCCTCCACTTT. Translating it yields CASRSPQGGNSPLHF.

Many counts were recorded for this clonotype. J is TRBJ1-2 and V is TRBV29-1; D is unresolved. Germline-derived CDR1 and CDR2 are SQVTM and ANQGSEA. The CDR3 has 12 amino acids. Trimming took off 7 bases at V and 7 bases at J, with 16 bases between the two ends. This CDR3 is CSAREAGSGYTF. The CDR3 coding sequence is TGCAGCGCTCGAGAGGCCGGTAGTGGCTACACCTTC.

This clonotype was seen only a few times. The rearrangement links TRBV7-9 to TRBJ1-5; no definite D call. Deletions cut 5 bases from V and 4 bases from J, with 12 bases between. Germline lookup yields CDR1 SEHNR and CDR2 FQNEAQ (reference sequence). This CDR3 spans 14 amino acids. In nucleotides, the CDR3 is TGTGCCAGCAGCCCGGTGATGGGTAATCAGCCCCAGCATTTT. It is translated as CASSPVMGNQPQHF.

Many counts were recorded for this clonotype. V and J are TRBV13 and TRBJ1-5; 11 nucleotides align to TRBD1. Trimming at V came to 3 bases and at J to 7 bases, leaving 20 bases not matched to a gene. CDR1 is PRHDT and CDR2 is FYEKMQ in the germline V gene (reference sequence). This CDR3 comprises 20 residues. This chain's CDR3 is CASSFFPRDRGNIAGQPQHF. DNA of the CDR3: TGTGCCAGCAGCTTCTTCCCCCGGGACAGGGGGAACATTGCGGGACAGCCCCAGCATTTT. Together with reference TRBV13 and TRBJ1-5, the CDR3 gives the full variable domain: AAGVIQSPRHLIKEKRETATLKCYPIPRHDTVYWYQQGPGQDPQFLISFYEKMQSDKGSIPDRFSAQQFSDYHSELNMSSLELGDSALYFCASSFFPRDRGNIAGQPQHFGDGTRLSIL.

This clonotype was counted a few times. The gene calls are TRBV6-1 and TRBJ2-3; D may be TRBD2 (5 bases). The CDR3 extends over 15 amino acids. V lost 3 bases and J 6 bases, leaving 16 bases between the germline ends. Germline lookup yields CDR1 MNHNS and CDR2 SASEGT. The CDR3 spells CASSERESTWDTQYF. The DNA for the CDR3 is TGTGCCAGCAGTGAGAGGGAATCAACTTGGGATACGCAGTATTTT.

DNA of the CDR3: TGTGCCAGCAGCCAACAGGGGGCCGGGGAGCTGTTTTTT. Translating it yields CASSQQGAGELFF. The chain joins TRBV11-3 to TRBJ2-2; 8 positions match TRBD1. The CDR3 consists of 13 residues. J gave up 6 bases and V 5 bases, and 2 bases lay outside the gene matches. The germline V gene has CDR1 SGHNT and CDR2 YENEEA.

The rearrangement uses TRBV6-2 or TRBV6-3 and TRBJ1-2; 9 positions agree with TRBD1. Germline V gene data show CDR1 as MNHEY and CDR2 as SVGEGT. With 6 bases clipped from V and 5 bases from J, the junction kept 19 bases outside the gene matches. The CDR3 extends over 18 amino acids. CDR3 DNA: TGTGCCAGCAGGCCACTAATATCAGACAGGGGGTTCGTTTATGGCTACACCTTC. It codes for CASRPLISDRGFVYGYTF.

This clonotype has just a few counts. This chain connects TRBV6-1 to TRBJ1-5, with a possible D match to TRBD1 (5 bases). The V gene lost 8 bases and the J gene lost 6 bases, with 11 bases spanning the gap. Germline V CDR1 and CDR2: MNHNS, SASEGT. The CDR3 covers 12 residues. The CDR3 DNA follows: TGTGCCAGCGGGCAGGGCTTTCAGCCCCAGCATTTT. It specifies CASGQGFQPQHF.

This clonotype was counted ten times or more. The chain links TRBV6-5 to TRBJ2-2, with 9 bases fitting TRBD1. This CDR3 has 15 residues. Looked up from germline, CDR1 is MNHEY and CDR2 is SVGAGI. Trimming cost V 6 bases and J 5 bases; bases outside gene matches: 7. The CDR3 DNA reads TGTGCCAGCAGACAGGGACAGGGTAGAACCGGGGAGCTGTTTTTT. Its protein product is CASRQGQGRTGELFF.

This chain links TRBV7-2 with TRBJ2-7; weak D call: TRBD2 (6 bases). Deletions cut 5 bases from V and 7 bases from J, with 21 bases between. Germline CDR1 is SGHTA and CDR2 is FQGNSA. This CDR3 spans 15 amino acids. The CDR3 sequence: CASSKRLDPGAEQYF. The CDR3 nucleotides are TGTGCCAGCAGCAAACGACTAGATCCTGGAGCGGAGCAGTACTTC. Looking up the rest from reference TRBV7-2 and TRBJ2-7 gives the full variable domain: GAGVSQSPSNKVTEKGKDVELRCDPISGHTALYWYRQSLGQGLEFLIYFQGNSAPDKSGLPSDRFSAERTGGSVSTLTIQRTQQEDSAVYLCASSKRLDPGAEQYFGPGTRLTVT.

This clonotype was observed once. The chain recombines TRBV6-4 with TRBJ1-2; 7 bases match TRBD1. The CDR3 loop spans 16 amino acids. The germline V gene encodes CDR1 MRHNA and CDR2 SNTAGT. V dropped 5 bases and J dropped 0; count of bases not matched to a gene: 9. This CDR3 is CASSRTGLRANYGYTF. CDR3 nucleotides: TGTGCCAGCAGTCGGACAGGCCTGAGGGCTAACTATGGCTACACCTTC.

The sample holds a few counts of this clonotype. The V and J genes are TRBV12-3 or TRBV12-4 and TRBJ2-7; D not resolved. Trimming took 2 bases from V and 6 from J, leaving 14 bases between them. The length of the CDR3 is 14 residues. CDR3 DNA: TGTGCCAGCAGTTTAAATGGCGGAAAGCTCGAGCAGTACTTC. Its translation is CASSLNGGKLEQYF.

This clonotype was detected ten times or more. In nucleotides, the CDR3 is TGCAGCGTTGGGGACAGGGAATCTGAAGCTTTCTTT. Translated, it gives CSVGDRESEAFF. The chain couples TRBV29-1 to TRBJ1-1; TRBD1 agrees at 9 bases. Germline V lookup: CDR1 SQVTM, CDR2 ANQGSEA. The CDR3 runs 12 residues. The trim removed 4 bases at V and 6 bases at J, leaving 3 bases unmatched.

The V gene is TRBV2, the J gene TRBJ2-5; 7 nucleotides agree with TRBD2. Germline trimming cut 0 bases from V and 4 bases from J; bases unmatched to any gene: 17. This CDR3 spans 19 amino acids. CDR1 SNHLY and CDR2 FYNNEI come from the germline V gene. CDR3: CASSEAKRWAAGARETQYF. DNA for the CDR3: TGTGCCAGCAGTGAAGCTAAACGGTGGGCGGCGGGAGCGAGAGAGACCCAGTACTTC.

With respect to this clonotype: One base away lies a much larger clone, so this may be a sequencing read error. The CDR3 sequence is CSIEFYGGSSYEQYF. In DNA, the CDR3 is TGCAGCATTGAGTTTTATGGGGGGAGCTCCTACGAGCAGTACTTC. The chain recombines TRBV29-1 with TRBJ2-7; D possibly corresponds to TRBD2 (6 bases). The germline CDR1 and CDR2 sequences are SQVTM and ANQGSEA. CDR3 size: 15 residues.

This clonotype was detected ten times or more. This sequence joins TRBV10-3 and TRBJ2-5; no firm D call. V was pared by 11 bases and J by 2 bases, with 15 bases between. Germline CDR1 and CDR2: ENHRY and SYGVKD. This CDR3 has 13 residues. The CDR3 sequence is CASRGVDQETQYF. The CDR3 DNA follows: TGTGCCTCCCGTGGGGTAGATCAAGAGACCCAGTACTTC.

CDR3 protein: CASSHRDRGRETQYF. CDR3 bases: TGTGCCAGCAGCCACCGGGACAGGGGGCGAGAGACCCAGTACTTC. This chain uses TRBV28 with TRBJ2-5; TRBD1 matches at 12 bases. Germline V gene lookup returns CDR1 MDHEN and CDR2 SYDVKM. This CDR3 has 15 amino acids. V shed 6 bases, J shed 4 bases, and the junction held 6 bases outside the gene matches.

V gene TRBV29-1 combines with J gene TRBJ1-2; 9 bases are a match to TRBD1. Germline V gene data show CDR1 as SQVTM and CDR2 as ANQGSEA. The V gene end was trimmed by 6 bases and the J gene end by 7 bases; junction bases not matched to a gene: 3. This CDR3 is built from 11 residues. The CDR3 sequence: CSVQGAGGYTF. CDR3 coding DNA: TGCAGCGTACAGGGGGCAGGTGGCTACACCTTC.

As DNA, the CDR3 is TGTGCCATCCAACACAGAATGAACACTGAAGCTTTCTTT. Protein sequence: CAIQHRMNTEAFF. The rearrangement uses TRBV6-1 and TRBJ1-1; no reliable D call. CDR1 and CDR2 (germline): MNHNS, SASEGT. Trimming removed 10 bases from V and 0 bases from J, with 12 bases in between. The CDR3 runs 13 residues.

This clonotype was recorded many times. Written as DNA, the CDR3 is TGTGCCAGCAGCCCGCAGGGGTGGATGAACACTGAAGCTTTCTTT. This gives the protein CASSPQGWMNTEAFF. This chain connects TRBV9 to TRBJ1-1, with D possibly TRBD1 on 6 matching bases. Trimming took off 4 bases at V and 0 bases at J, with 13 bases between the two ends. This CDR3 region has 15 residues. Germline CDR1 SGDLS, CDR2 YYNGEE. Supplemented by reference TRBV9 and TRBJ1-1, the full variable domain reads DSGVTQTPKHLITATGQRVTLRCSPRSGDLSVYWYQQSLDQGLQFLIQYYNGEERAKGNILERFSAQQFPDLHSELNLSSLELGDSALYFCASSPQGWMNTEAFFGQGTRLTVV.

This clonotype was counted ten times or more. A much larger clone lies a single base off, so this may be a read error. The DNA for the CDR3 is TGTGCCAGCAGTTACAACCGGGCCGAATATGGCTGCACCTTC. Amino acids: CASSYNRAEYGCTF. V and J are TRBV6-5 and TRBJ1-2, with no clear D. Germline CDR1 and CDR2: MNHEY and SVGAGI. The CDR3 contains 14 residues.

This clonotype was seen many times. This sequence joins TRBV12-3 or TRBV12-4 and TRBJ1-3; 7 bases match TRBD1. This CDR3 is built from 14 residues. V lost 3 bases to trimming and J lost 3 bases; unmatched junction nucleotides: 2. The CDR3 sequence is CASSFHRGGNTIYF. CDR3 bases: TGTGCCAGCAGTTTTCACAGGGGTGGAAACACCATATATTTT.

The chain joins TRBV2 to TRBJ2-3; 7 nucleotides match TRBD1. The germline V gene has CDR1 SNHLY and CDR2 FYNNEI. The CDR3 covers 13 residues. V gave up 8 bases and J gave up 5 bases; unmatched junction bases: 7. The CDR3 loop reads CASDVTGEDTQYF. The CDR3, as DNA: TGTGCCAGCGACGTTACAGGGGAAGATACGCAGTATTTT.

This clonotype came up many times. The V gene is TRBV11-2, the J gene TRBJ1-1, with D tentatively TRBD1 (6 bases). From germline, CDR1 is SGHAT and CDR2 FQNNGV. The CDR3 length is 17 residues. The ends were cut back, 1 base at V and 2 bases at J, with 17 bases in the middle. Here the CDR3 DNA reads TGTGCCAGCAGCTTAGGTCAGGGGTGGGAACGCAACACTGAAGCTTTCTTT. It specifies CASSLGQGWERNTEAFF.